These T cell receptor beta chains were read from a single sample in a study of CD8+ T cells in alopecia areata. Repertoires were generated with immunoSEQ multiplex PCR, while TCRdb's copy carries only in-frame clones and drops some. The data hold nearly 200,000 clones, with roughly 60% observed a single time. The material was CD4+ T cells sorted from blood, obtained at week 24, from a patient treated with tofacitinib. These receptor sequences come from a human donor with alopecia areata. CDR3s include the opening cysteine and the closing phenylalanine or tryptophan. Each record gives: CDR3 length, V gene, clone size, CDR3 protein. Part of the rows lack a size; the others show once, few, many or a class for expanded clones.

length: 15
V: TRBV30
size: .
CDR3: CAWTQGQGREYGYTF

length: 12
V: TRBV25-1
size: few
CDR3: CASSQGSQPQHF

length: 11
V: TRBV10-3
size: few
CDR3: CAISPNYEQYF

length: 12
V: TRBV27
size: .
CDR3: CASSLAGFEQYF

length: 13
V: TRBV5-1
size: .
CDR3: CASAEIPGNEQYF

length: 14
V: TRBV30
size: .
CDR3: CAWSSGTGEETQYF

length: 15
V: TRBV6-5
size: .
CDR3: CASSYMEDGRKTQYF

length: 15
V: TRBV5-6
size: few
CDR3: CASSFPGTRTGELFF

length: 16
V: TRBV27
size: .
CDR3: CASSFPSSGNTGELFF

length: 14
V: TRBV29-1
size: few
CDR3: CSVEDLRASGTQYF

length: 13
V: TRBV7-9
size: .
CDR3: CASSLAGLDEQFF

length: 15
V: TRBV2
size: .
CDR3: CASIRTASGANVLTF

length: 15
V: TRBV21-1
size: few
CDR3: CASSKEADRGETQYF

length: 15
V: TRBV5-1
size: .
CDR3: CASSLTGLEAGEQYF

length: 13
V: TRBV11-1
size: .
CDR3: CASSPGGGYTQYF

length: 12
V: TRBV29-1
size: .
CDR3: CSVDRQGRGYTF

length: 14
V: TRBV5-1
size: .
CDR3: CASSSTGTTDTQYF

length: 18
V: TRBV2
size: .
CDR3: CASSVLRLREATGNEQFF

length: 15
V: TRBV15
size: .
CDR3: CATSRDLGGRQPQHF

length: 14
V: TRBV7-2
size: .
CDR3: CASSPRTGVTEAFF

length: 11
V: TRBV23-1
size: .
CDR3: CASTIDYGYTF

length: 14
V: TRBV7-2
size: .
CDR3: CASSRRQENTEAFF

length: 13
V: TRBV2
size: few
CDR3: CASSEEVKTSRFF

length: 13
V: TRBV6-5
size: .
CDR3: CASTQKGTDTQYF

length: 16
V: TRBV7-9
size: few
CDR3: CASSQDPSAGANVLTF

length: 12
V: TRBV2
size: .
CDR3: CASRASTDTQYF

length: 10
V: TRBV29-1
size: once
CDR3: CSVDPEGYTF

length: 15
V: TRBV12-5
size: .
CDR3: CASGLGQRETDTQYF

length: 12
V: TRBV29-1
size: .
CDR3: CSGGGSTDTQYF